This TCR beta chain was sequenced for a study of blood T cell repertoires in COVID-19. The wider study: PBMCs, B-cell-depleted T cells, or T cells provided the cDNA or gDNA that made up the material.

CDR3 length: 16 amino acids. The germline gives CDR1 SEHNR, CDR2 FQNEAQ (reference sequence). V was pared by 1 base and J by 2 bases, with 7 bases of the junction left unmatched. In regard to this clone: Other DNA sequences within the sample encode an identical CDR3.

Data came from immunoSEQ multiplex PCR; TCRdb stores just in-frame clones and leaves some out. The sample gives 200,000 to 250,000 clones, roughly 85% of which show up once; 3.6% is in the top ten. The TCR originated in an elderly woman with acute or convalescent COVID-19. Sample: peripheral blood. The V gene is TRBV7-9, the J gene TRBJ2-7, with TRBD1 matching 8 bases. The chain's CDR3 is CASSLGTGRFTYEQYF. Here the CDR3 DNA reads TGTGCCAGCAGCTTAGGGACAGGGCGATTTACCTACGAGCAGTACTTC.